The 24 T cell receptor beta chains below were found in one sample sequenced in a study of blood T cell repertoires in COVID-19. Profiled with immunoSEQ multiplex PCR; TCRdb holds only in-frame clones, not every one. Counted here are around 210,000 clones, around three quarters occurring once; the ten biggest clones make up less than 7%. Material for sequencing was peripheral blood. The receptor set was obtained from a woman in her seventies with acute or convalescent COVID-19.

The rearrangement joins TRBV7-9 to TRBJ2-2; 7 bases are a match to TRBD1. The germline V gene encodes CDR1 SEHNR and CDR2 FQNEAQ (reference sequence). CDR3 size: 16 residues. V lost 5 bases, J lost 2 bases, and 8 bases stayed unmatched. CDR3 nucleotide sequence: TGTGCCAGCAGCCCGTGGTCAGGGGGAAACACCGGGGAGCTGTTTTTT. It is translated as CASSPWSGGNTGELFF.

This clone was counted ten times or more. The genes are TRBV19 and TRBJ2-2, with TRBD2 matching over 7 bases. This CDR3 contains 18 residues. V lost 3 bases, J lost 5 bases, and 15 bases stayed unmatched. Looked up from germline, CDR1 is LNHDA and CDR2 is SQIVND (reference sequence). Here the CDR3 DNA reads TGTGCCAGTAGTATTGTTGGCCTAGCGGTTAAACGGACCGGGGAGCTGTTTTTT. It codes for CASSIVGLAVKRTGELFF.

The chain combines TRBV3-1 (or the pseudogene TRBV3-2) with TRBJ2-7, with D perhaps matching TRBD1 (6 bases). The germline V and J ends were trimmed by 0 bases and 0 bases, with 6 bases remaining between them. CDR1 is LGHDT, CDR2 YNNKEL, per germline (reference sequence). The CDR3 is 14 residues long. DNA of the CDR3: TGTGCCAGCAGCCAAGAGGACAGCTCCTACGAGCAGTACTTC. Translated, it gives CASSQEDSSYEQYF.

The CDR3 region has the DNA TGTGCCAGCAGCCTCCTGACTAGGCCCTACGAGCAGTACTTC. This codes for CASSLLTRPYEQYF. The genes are TRBV3-1 (or the pseudogene TRBV3-2) and TRBJ2-7, with a possible D match to TRBD2 (6 bases). Trimming took 4 bases from V and 2 from J, leaving 12 bases between them. Germline CDR1 is LGHDT and CDR2 is YNNKEL (reference sequence). The CDR3 runs to 14 residues.

V is TRBV14 and J is TRBJ1-1, with D unclear. V lost 5 bases and J lost 8, with 12 bases in between. This CDR3 spans 12 amino acids. CDR1 is SGHDN and CDR2 is FVKESK in the germline V gene. The CDR3 DNA reads TGTGCCAGCAGCGAAGGGTCTCTAGAAGCTTTCTTT. Its protein product is CASSEGSLEAFF.

The chain employs TRBV12-2 and TRBJ2-2; the table assigns TRBD2, which was not confirmed against the DNA. TRBV12-2 is deemed a pseudogene. The CDR3 spans 21 residues. In DNA, the CDR3 is TGTGCAAGTCGCTTAGCGCGTTATCAGCCGATTCACTACCCGAACACCGGGGAGCTGTTTTTT. Translated, it gives CASRLARYQPIHYPNTGELFF.

The J gene is TRBJ2-1, the V gene TRBV4-2; 11 bases are shared with TRBD2. V dropped 1 base and J dropped 2; count of bases not matched to a gene: 13. This CDR3 is 20 amino acids long. Germline-derived CDR1 and CDR2 are LGHNA and YNFKEQ. Written as DNA, the CDR3 is TGTGCCAGCAGCCAAGGACTAGCGGGGCGCGGAACCAACCCCTACAATGAGCAGTTCTTC. Protein: CASSQGLAGRGTNPYNEQFF.

This clone appeared a few times. V is TRBV19 and J is TRBJ1-2; 7 bases align to TRBD1. J was trimmed by 4 bases and V by 3 bases; bases with no gene match: 5. The CDR3 totals 14 residues. The germline V gene encodes CDR1 LNHDA and CDR2 SQIVND (reference sequence). The CDR3 DNA reads TGTGCCAGTAGTATCGGGCAGGGGGGCTATGGCTACACCTTC. Translating gives CASSIGQGGYGYTF.

The chain recombines TRBV27 with TRBJ1-2; perhaps TRBD1 as D (6 bases). CDR1 and CDR2 from the germline V gene are MNHEY and SMNVEV (reference sequence). Between the trimmed V and J ends, which lost 2 bases and 4 bases, there was a span of 14 bases. The CDR3 covers 15 residues. CDR3 in amino acids: CASSLVPGAGYGYTF. The CDR3 region has the DNA TGTGCCAGCAGTTTAGTACCAGGGGCGGGCTATGGCTACACCTTC.

This clone was seen only once. The chain is built from TRBV13 and TRBJ1-1; D possibly corresponds to TRBD1 (5 bases). There are 14 residues in the CDR3. Germline CDR1 is PRHDT and CDR2 is FYEKMQ (reference sequence). The germline V and J ends were trimmed by 5 bases and 1 base, with 11 bases remaining between them. The CDR3 region has the DNA TGTGCCAGCAGCAATCAGGGAGGGAACACTGAAGCTTTCTTT. Translated: CASSNQGGNTEAFF.

The gene calls are TRBV7-2 and TRBJ2-5, with TRBD1 as a possible D gene (5 bases). Trimming pared 1 base from V and 5 bases from J, leaving 20 bases between. The CDR3 loop spans 17 amino acids. Germline V gene lookup returns CDR1 SGHTA and CDR2 FQGNSA. The CDR3 nucleotides are TGTGCCAGCAGCTTAGGACGGCTGGGAAGTTCAGGGGAGACCCAGTACTTC. It translates to CASSLGRLGSSGETQYF.

The chain joins TRBV12-3 or TRBV12-4 to TRBJ2-1, with D possibly matching TRBD2 (5 bases). This CDR3 has 13 amino acids. V dropped 9 bases and J dropped 7 bases, with 16 bases sitting between them. The CDR3 DNA sequence: TGTGCCAGTTGGAGGAGAGGGCCGAATGAGCAGTTCTTC. Encoded protein: CASWRRGPNEQFF.

The V call is TRBV29-1, the J call TRBJ1-1, with D uncertain. Germline V gene data show CDR1 as SQVTM and CDR2 as ANQGSEA. The CDR3 spans 13 residues. V lost 7 bases to trimming and J lost 4 bases, with 16 bases between them. CDR3 residues: CSAFPWGGTEAFF. CDR3 nucleotide sequence: TGCAGCGCCTTCCCTTGGGGAGGCACTGAAGCTTTCTTT.

CDR3 loop: CASMGLLNTGELFF. The CDR3 DNA follows: TGCGCCAGCATGGGCTTGCTGAACACCGGGGAGCTGTTTTTT. The gene calls are TRBV5-1 and TRBJ2-2; D call uncertain. This CDR3 has 14 amino acids. Trimming left V 6 bases short and J 1 base short, with 10 bases between. Germline V gene sequence: CDR1 SGHRS, CDR2 YFSETQ.

This clone turned up a few times. The chain uses TRBV7-2 and TRBJ2-1, with 8 bases lining up with TRBD2. The CDR3 has 15 amino acids. The trim removed 5 bases at V and 13 bases at J, leaving 16 bases unmatched. Germline loops: CDR1 SGHTA, CDR2 FQGNSA. Here the CDR3 DNA reads TGTGCCAGCAGCGACCAAAGCGGGAGTCCGGGGGATCAGTTCTTC. It codes for CASSDQSGSPGDQFF.

A few counts support this clone. The rearrangement uses TRBV5-1 and TRBJ1-4; TRBD1 aligns across 8 bases. This CDR3 spans 15 amino acids. Per the germline V gene, CDR1 is SGHRS and CDR2 is YFSETQ. V lost 0 bases, J lost 8 bases, and 6 bases stayed unmatched. CDR3 region: CASSLVGQGREKLFF. The CDR3 DNA follows: TGCGCCAGCAGCTTGGTTGGACAGGGCCGGGAAAAACTGTTTTTT.

The genes are TRBV28 and TRBJ1-4; perhaps TRBD1 as D (5 bases). Trimming took off 5 bases at V and 0 bases at J, with 13 bases between the two ends. Per the germline V gene, CDR1 is MDHEN and CDR2 is SYDVKM. CDR3 length: 16 residues. This chain's CDR3 is CASSLGRAATNEKLFF. The CDR3 DNA sequence: TGTGCCAGCAGTCTGGGCAGGGCTGCAACTAATGAAAAACTGTTTTTT.

This clone was detected once. The chain links TRBV4-1 to TRBJ2-3; 9 bases fit TRBD2. Germline CDR1 MGHRA, CDR2 YSYEKL. The CDR3 has 18 amino acids. V lost 0 bases to trimming and J lost 0 bases; unmatched junction nucleotides: 7. CDR3 sequence (DNA): TGCGCCAGCAGCCAAGATCCGGCTAGCGGGACTAGCACAGATACGCAGTATTTT. Translating it yields CASSQDPASGTSTDTQYF.

A note on this clone: The identical CDR3 is also encoded by other nucleotide sequences in the sample. CDR3 DNA: TGTGCCAGCTCACCGGGGGCGAACACTGAAGCTTTCTTT. Amino acid sequence: CASSPGANTEAFF. The chain recombines TRBV18 with TRBJ1-1; D perhaps matches TRBD1 (6 bases). Germline V gene data show CDR1 as KGHSH and CDR2 as LQKENI. Trimming cost V 3 bases and J 1 base, with 6 bases left between them. The CDR3 totals 13 residues.

This clone was seen once. The chain recombines TRBV28 with TRBJ1-2; possibly TRBD1 for D (5 bases). V lost 5 bases to trimming and J lost 8 bases, with 15 bases between them. CDR1 is MDHEN, CDR2 SYDVKM, per germline. The CDR3 is 13 amino acids. CDR3 in DNA: TGTGCCAGCAGTCTCGGCGGGGCTCAAGGCTACACCTTC. This gives the protein CASSLGGAQGYTF.

The chain has TRBV6-5 and TRBJ1-5; 7 bases are a match to TRBD1. CDR1 is MNHEY and CDR2 is SVGAGI in the germline V gene. The CDR3 has 15 amino acids. J was trimmed by 4 bases and V by 5 bases; bases with no gene match: 8. This CDR3 is CASSPLTGMNQPQHF. The DNA for the CDR3 is TGTGCCAGCAGTCCCCTGACAGGGATGAATCAGCCCCAGCATTTT.

The CDR3 sequence: CATSDARGAGEEQFF. DNA for the CDR3: TGTGCCACCAGTGATGCGCGGGGAGCGGGAGAGGAGCAGTTCTTC. The V gene is TRBV24-1, the J gene TRBJ2-1, with 8 bases aligning to TRBD2. The CDR3 extends over 15 amino acids. V lost 3 bases and J lost 10; bases outside the gene matches: 10. Germline CDR1 is KGHDR and CDR2 is SFDVKD.

The genes are TRBV28 and TRBJ1-1; 7 bases map to TRBD1. The CDR3 spans 15 residues. Germline loops: CDR1 MDHEN, CDR2 SYDVKM. The J segment lost 1 base and the V segment lost 6 bases, leaving 8 bases of the junction unmatched. The CDR3 nucleotides read TGTGCCAGCAGAACCCCCGCAGGGGGGAACACTGAAGCTTTCTTT. It specifies CASRTPAGGNTEAFF.

DNA of the CDR3: TGTGCCAGCAGGGAGGGGACGTTGAACACCGGGGAGCTGTTTTTT. Translating gives CASREGTLNTGELFF. V is TRBV6-5 and J is TRBJ2-2, with D perhaps matching TRBD2 (6 bases). There are 15 residues in the CDR3. The V gene's germline CDR1 is MNHEY and CDR2 SVGAGI. Trimming pared 6 bases from V and 1 base from J, leaving 12 bases between.